Listed below are T cell receptor beta chains from one sample, sequenced in a study of blood T cell repertoires in COVID-19. Method: immunoSEQ multiplex PCR; TCRdb's copy keeps in-frame clones and lacks some. The table includes roughly 78,000 clones, around 86% detected once. Sequenced input: peripheral blood. Receptor source: a woman in her sixties with acute or convalescent COVID-19. The CDR3 runs from the conserved cysteine through the conserved F or W.

V gene,J gene,CDR3 protein
TRBV28,TRBJ2-2,CASSLGTGTGELFF
TRBV2,TRBJ1-5,CASSALHNQPQHF
TRBV5-1,TRBJ2-3,CASSWGIAGAITDTQYF
TRBV5-1,TRBJ2-7,CASSEIAETEQYF
TRBV5-4,TRBJ2-7,CASSLVESYEQYF
TRBV25-1,TRBJ2-3,CASRWLRDRATDTQYF
TRBV29-1,TRBJ2-5,CSVDMRLAGETQYF
TRBV2,TRBJ2-7,CASRRDRQRVGEQYF
TRBV6-1,TRBJ2-7,CASSARLAGAQFLDEQYF
TRBV27,TRBJ2-7,CASSADPTAYEQYF
TRBV6-5,TRBJ2-1,CASSPGLAGVYEQFF
TRBV5-1,TRBJ2-1,CASSLGAGKTYNEQFF
TRBV24-1,TRBJ1-2,CATSPTPGQSDYGYTF
TRBV5-4,TRBJ1-1,CASSIQGFLNTEAFF
TRBV19,TRBJ2-7,CATKGQISYEQYF
TRBV6-2/TRBV6-3,TRBJ2-7,CASSGGQLQYEQYF
TRBV7-2,TRBJ2-3,CASSPGTSGRWTDTQYF
TRBV2,TRBJ2-7,CASSDGQAYEQYF
TRBV4-3,TRBJ2-4,CASSQDPWTDNIQYF
TRBV7-7,TRBJ1-2,CASSLEGKGQNSYGYTF
TRBV19,TRBJ2-1,CASSSDTSNEQFF
TRBV6-5,TRBJ1-2,CASSSPGTGSYGYTF
TRBV4-1,TRBJ1-1,CASSQFSKGGGSRNTEAFF
TRBV11-2,TRBJ1-1,CASSLEGGAEAFF
TRBV20-1,TRBJ2-5,CSVRDSGTGDF
TRBV28,TRBJ1-5,CASSLSSTGANQPQHF
TRBV19,TRBJ1-6,CASNPGQPHSPLHF
TRBV10-3,TRBJ2-2,CAIRERRTGGPGELFF
TRBV4-2,TRBJ2-1,CASSQDIRQGSYNEQFF
TRBV6-2/TRBV6-3,TRBJ1-1,CASSTPRGGNTEAFF
TRBV27,TRBJ2-7,CASSSRQGAFEQYF
TRBV3-1/TRBV3-2,TRBJ2-1,CASSQTGTSGGGYNEQFF
TRBV4-3,TRBJ1-4,CASSQGQDTRNEKLFF
TRBV7-3,TRBJ2-3,CASSWTGTSTDTQYF
TRBV11-3,TRBJ2-6,CASSSAGTGKSSLGANVLTF
TRBV28,TRBJ1-1,CASETTGGGAFF
TRBV7-2,TRBJ2-5,CASSLAGRTGRQETQYF
TRBV6-2/TRBV6-3,TRBJ2-1,CASSYSSGRASYRSYNEQFF
TRBV7-2,TRBJ2-7,CASSLAGTSGGREQYF
TRBV11-3,TRBJ2-4,CASSSGAGNIQYF
TRBV18,TRBJ2-1,CASSPLTGLAGQYEQFF
TRBV5-1,TRBJ2-1,CASSRGGNEQFF
TRBV29-1,TRBJ2-7,CSVGTSGITYEQYF
TRBV2,TRBJ1-2,CASSGQGSFYGYTF
TRBV5-8,TRBJ1-3,CASSLQGYGGNTIYF
TRBV5-4,TRBJ1-6,CASSRLDRTNSPLHF